Below, 21 T cell receptor beta chains from the same sample are listed, as sequenced in a study of shared clonotypes between healthy human individuals. The assay was immunoSEQ multiplex PCR, and TCRdb's table has in-frame clones only and misses some. The repertoire has 2,500,000 or so clones, 93% of them found once; the top ten carry 0.36%. Sequenced input: naive CD4+ T cells from PBMCs. Subset of the sample: CD45RA+ positively selected. These receptors were taken from a man in his late teens or twenties in good health. Some clones in this sample may be carry-over from other donors' samples.

The rearrangement uses TRBV15 and TRBJ2-2; D unresolved. The V gene lost 2 bases and the J gene lost 4 bases, with 11 bases spanning the gap. The CDR3 contains 15 residues. Germline loops: CDR1 LNHNV, CDR2 YYDKDF (reference sequence). CDR3: CATSRQDTLTGELFF. The CDR3 nucleotides read TGTGCCACCAGCAGACAAGACACTCTCACCGGGGAGCTGTTTTTT. The whole variable domain, remainder taken from reference TRBV15 and TRBJ2-2, is DAMVIQNPRYQVTQFGKPVTLSCSQTLNHNVMYWYQQKSSQAPKLLFHYYDKDFNNEADTPDNFQSRRPNTSFCFLDIRSPGLGDTAMYLCATSRQDTLTGELFFGEGSRLTVL.

This chain connects TRBV7-2 to TRBJ2-7, with 9 bases identical to TRBD1. The CDR3 length is 17 residues. V shed 2 bases, J shed 3 bases, and the junction held 11 bases outside the gene matches. CDR1 is SGHTA and CDR2 is FQGNSA in the germline V gene. CDR3 in amino acids: CASSLFYMGTGSYEQYF. The CDR3 nucleotides read TGTGCCAGCAGCTTATTTTATATGGGGACAGGGAGCTACGAGCAGTACTTC.

The chain is built from TRBV7-7 and TRBJ1-5; 7 positions agree with TRBD1. Losses at the gene ends were 5 bases for V and 7 bases for J; bases not matched to a gene: 8. This CDR3 comprises 14 residues. Germline assignment: CDR1 SSHAT and CDR2 FNYEAQ (reference sequence). CDR3 coding DNA: TGTGCCAGCAGCCGTGACAGGGAAGGCCAGCCCCAGCATTTT. This codes for CASSRDREGQPQHF.

The chain employs TRBV29-1 and TRBJ2-7; 12 bases are shared with TRBD2. Unmatched junction bases numbered 8, after V lost 6 bases and J lost 5 bases. The germline CDR1 and CDR2 sequences are SQVTM and ANQGSEA. The length of the CDR3 is 14 residues. CDR3 sequence reads: CSVQGWTSGNEQYF. The DNA of the CDR3 is TGCAGCGTGCAAGGGTGGACTAGCGGGAACGAGCAGTACTTC.

The chain uses TRBV11-2 and TRBJ2-3; D perhaps matches TRBD2 (5 bases). V was shortened by 5 bases and J by 2 bases, with 17 bases between the two germline ends. Germline CDR1 reads SGHAT; CDR2 reads FQNNGV. The CDR3 length is 16 residues. For the CDR3, the DNA is TGTGCCAGCAGCCCCCGACTATTCCTGACCACAGATACGCAGTATTTT. This gives the protein CASSPRLFLTTDTQYF. Drawing the rest from reference TRBV11-2 and TRBJ2-3, the complete variable domain is EAGVAQSPRYKIIEKRQSVAFWCNPISGHATLYWYQQILGQGPKLLIQFQNNGVVDDSQLPKDRFSAERLKGVDSTLKIQPAKLEDSAVYLCASSPRLFLTTDTQYFGPGTRLTVL.

The rearrangement uses TRBV9 and TRBJ2-7, with 9 bases that match TRBD1. This CDR3 region has 14 residues. Germline assignment: CDR1 SGDLS and CDR2 YYNGEE. Trimming took 6 bases from V and 5 from J; bases not matched to a gene: 9. The CDR3 DNA is TGTGCCAGCACCAAGACAGGGGGGTCGGACGAGCAGTACTTC. Translating gives CASTKTGGSDEQYF.

The CDR3 loop reads CASSLGQGITYEQYF. CDR3 sequence (DNA): TGTGCCAGCAGCTTAGGCCAGGGTATCACCTACGAGCAGTACTTC. V usage is TRBV7-2 and J usage is TRBJ2-7; D is possibly TRBD1 (5 bases). CDR1 and CDR2 from the germline V gene are SGHTA and FQGNSA. The CDR3 extends over 15 amino acids. Trimming removed 1 base from V and 2 bases from J, with 12 bases in between.

This chain links TRBV19 with TRBJ1-5; the D gene is possibly TRBD1 (6 bases). Germline V gives CDR1 LNHDA, CDR2 SQIVND (reference sequence). The CDR3 runs 20 residues. Trimming took 3 bases from V and 4 from J, leaving 28 bases between them. CDR3 DNA: TGTGCCAGTAGTATCAGCCTGGGGGCAGGGAAGTACGGTGGTAATCAGCCCCAGCATTTT. This encodes CASSISLGAGKYGGNQPQHF.

The V call is TRBV4-1, the J call TRBJ2-3; the D gene is possibly TRBD2 (6 bases). The CDR3 runs 15 residues. Per the germline V gene, CDR1 is MGHRA and CDR2 is YSYEKL. V shed 5 bases and J shed 1 base, with 13 bases lying between them. The CDR3 loop reads CASSTREPGTDTQYF. In DNA, the CDR3 is TGCGCCAGCAGCACACGGGAGCCCGGCACAGATACGCAGTATTTT.

Concerning this clone itself: Different DNA sequences within this sample yield the same CDR3. V and J are TRBV18 and TRBJ2-5; tentatively, D is TRBD1 (6 bases). CDR1 is KGHSH, CDR2 LQKENI, per germline. The CDR3 has 14 residues. Trimming pared 3 bases from V and 5 bases from J, leaving 13 bases between. The DNA for the CDR3 is TGTGCCAGCTCACCCCCCGGACAGAGGGAGACCCAGTACTTC. Its translation is CASSPPGQRETQYF.

This clone showed up just once. The rearrangement links TRBV11-2 to TRBJ2-3, with D perhaps matching TRBD1 (5 bases). V dropped 1 base and J dropped 0 bases, with 11 bases sitting between them. The CDR3 consists of 16 residues. Germline V CDR1 and CDR2: SGHAT, FQNNGV. The CDR3 DNA follows: TGTGCCAGCAGCTTAGTACCAGGACATAGCACAGATACGCAGTATTTT. Translating gives CASSLVPGHSTDTQYF.

This chain uses TRBV11-2 with TRBJ2-7; D not certain. CDR3 size: 12 residues. Germline V gene lookup returns CDR1 SGHAT and CDR2 FQNNGV. Trimming pared 1 base from V and 4 bases from J, leaving 5 bases between. The CDR3 DNA is TGTGCCAGCAGCTTAGCGGAATACGAGCAGTACTTC. Translation: CASSLAEYEQYF. Combining the CDR3 with reference TRBV11-2 and TRBJ2-7 gives the whole variable domain EAGVAQSPRYKIIEKRQSVAFWCNPISGHATLYWYQQILGQGPKLLIQFQNNGVVDDSQLPKDRFSAERLKGVDSTLKIQPAKLEDSAVYLCASSLAEYEQYFGPGTRLTVT.

This chain joins TRBV4-2 and TRBJ2-5; possible D gene TRBD2, 6 bases. The better agreement between TRBJ2-7 and the DNA end casts doubt on the J call. Germline V gives CDR1 LGHNA, CDR2 YNFKEQ. The CDR3 is made up of 16 amino acids. Here the CDR3 DNA reads TGTGCCAGCAGCCTCCGTTTAGCGGATAATCAAAACGAGCAGTACTTC. Its translation is CASSLRLADNQNEQYF.

The gene calls are TRBV6-5 and TRBJ1-5; 7 bases line up with TRBD1. The CDR3 runs 14 residues. V shed 6 bases and J 3 bases; nucleotides not matched to a gene: 5. Germline-derived CDR1 and CDR2 are MNHEY and SVGAGI. CDR3 bases: TGTGCCAGCAGACCGACAGGGTACAATCAGCCCCAGCATTTT. Protein: CASRPTGYNQPQHF.

The gene calls are TRBV7-8 and TRBJ2-5; the match to TRBD2 covers 11 bases. Trimming cost V 5 bases and J 1 base; bases outside gene matches: 3. CDR3 length: 15 amino acids. CDR1 and CDR2 (germline): SGHVS, FQNEAQ. CDR3 bases: TGTGCCAGCAGCAAAACTAGCGGGAGCCAAGAGACCCAGTACTTC. It encodes CASSKTSGSQETQYF.

Details on this clone: A read error may produce the germline difference seen at one junction end. The chain couples TRBV15 to TRBJ2-7; 11 bases match TRBD2. Germline loops: CDR1 LNHNV, CDR2 YYDKDF (reference sequence). The CDR3 contains 17 residues. In nucleotides, the CDR3 is TGTGCCACCAGCAGAGATGGCGTCGCTAGCGGGAGGTACGGGCAGTACTTC. Translated, it gives CATSRDGVASGRYGQYF.

This CDR3 is CASSRTGTTDYNEQFF. Written as DNA, the CDR3 is TGTGCCAGCAGCCGCACCGGGACAACGGACTACAATGAGCAGTTCTTC. The chain uses TRBV5-6 and TRBJ2-1; D might be TRBD1 (6 bases). Germline values: CDR1 SGHDT, CDR2 YYEEEE. The V and J ends lost 4 bases and 3 bases respectively, with 17 bases between them. This CDR3 has 16 amino acids.

Note on this clone: This specimen includes other DNA sequences encoding the same CDR3. This chain joins TRBV7-9 and TRBJ2-3, with D perhaps assigned TRBD1 or TRBD2 (5 bases each). The CDR3 runs to 14 residues. Germline assignment: CDR1 SEHNR and CDR2 FQNEAQ (reference sequence). With 5 bases removed from V and 0 bases from J, the gap between germline ends came to 9 bases. CDR3 sequence reads: CASSPGPSTDTQYF. CDR3 in DNA: TGTGCCAGCAGCCCGGGACCGAGCACAGATACGCAGTATTTT. Together with reference TRBV7-9 and TRBJ2-3, the CDR3 gives the full variable domain: DTGVSQNPRHKITKRGQNVTFRCDPISEHNRLYWYRQTLGQGPEFLTYFQNEAQLEKSRLLSDRFSAERPKGSFSTLEIQRTEQGDSAMYLCASSPGPSTDTQYFGPGTRLTVL.

This rearrangement joins TRBV18 to TRBJ1-3, with 7 bases fitting TRBD1. The CDR3 has 15 residues. The germline CDR1 and CDR2 sequences are KGHSH and LQKENI. The V gene end was trimmed by 5 bases and the J gene end by 0 bases; junction bases not matched to a gene: 4. The CDR3 here is CASSFPGGSGNTIYF. The DNA of the CDR3 is TGTGCCAGCTCATTCCCAGGGGGCTCTGGAAACACCATATATTTT.

This chain links TRBV6-1 with TRBJ2-1; D possibly matches TRBD1 or TRBD2 (5 bases each). Trimming took off 7 bases at V and 3 bases at J, with 10 bases between the two ends. CDR1 is MNHNS and CDR2 is SASEGT in the germline V gene. There are 13 residues in the CDR3. The CDR3 region is CASTGDGYNEQFF. The CDR3 DNA reads as TGTGCCAGCACTGGGGACGGCTACAATGAGCAGTTCTTC.

The chain employs TRBV2 and TRBJ2-3, with D tentatively TRBD1 (5 bases). CDR1 is SNHLY, CDR2 FYNNEI, per germline. The CDR3 has 13 residues. V was clipped by 4 bases and J by 8 bases, with 13 bases between them. In DNA, the CDR3 is TGTGCCAGCAGTGGTACGTTTCAGGGTACGCAGTATTTT. Its protein product is CASSGTFQGTQYF. Full variable domain (outside the CDR3, taken from reference TRBV2 and TRBJ2-3): EPEVTQTPSHQVTQMGQEVILRCVPISNHLYFYWYRQILGQKVEFLVSFYNNEISEKSEIFDDQFSVERPDGSNFTLKIRSTKLEDSAMYFCASSGTFQGTQYFGPGTRLTVL.